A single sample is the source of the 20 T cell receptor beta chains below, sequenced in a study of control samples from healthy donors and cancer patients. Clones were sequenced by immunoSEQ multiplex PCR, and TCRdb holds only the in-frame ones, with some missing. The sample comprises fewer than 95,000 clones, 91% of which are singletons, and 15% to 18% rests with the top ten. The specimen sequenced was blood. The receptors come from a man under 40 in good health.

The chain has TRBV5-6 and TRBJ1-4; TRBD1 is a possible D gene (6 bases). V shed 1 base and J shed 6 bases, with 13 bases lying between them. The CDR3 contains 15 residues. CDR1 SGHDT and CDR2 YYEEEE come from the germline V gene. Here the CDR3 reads CASSLMGGLDEKLFF. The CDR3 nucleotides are TGTGCCAGCAGCTTGATGGGGGGGCTGGATGAAAAACTGTTTTTT.

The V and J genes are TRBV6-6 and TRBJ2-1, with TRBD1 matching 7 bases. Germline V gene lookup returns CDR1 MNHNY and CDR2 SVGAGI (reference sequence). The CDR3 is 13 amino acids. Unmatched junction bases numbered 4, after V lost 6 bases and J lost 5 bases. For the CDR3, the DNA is TGTGCCAGCAGAGGCGACAGGGACAATGAGCAGTTCTTC. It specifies CASRGDRDNEQFF.

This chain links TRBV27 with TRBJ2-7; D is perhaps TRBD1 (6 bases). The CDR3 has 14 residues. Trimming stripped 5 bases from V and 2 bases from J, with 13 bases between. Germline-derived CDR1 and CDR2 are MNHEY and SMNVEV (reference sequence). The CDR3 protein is CASSPREGAYEQYF. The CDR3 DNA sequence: TGTGCCAGCAGTCCCCGCGAGGGGGCCTACGAGCAGTACTTC.

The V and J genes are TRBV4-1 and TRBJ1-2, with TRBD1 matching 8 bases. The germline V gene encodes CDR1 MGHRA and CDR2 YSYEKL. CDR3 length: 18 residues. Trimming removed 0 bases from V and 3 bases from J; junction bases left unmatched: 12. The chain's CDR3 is CASSQDRQGATVYYGYTF. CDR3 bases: TGCGCCAGCAGCCAAGATCGGCAGGGGGCTACCGTGTACTATGGCTACACCTTC.

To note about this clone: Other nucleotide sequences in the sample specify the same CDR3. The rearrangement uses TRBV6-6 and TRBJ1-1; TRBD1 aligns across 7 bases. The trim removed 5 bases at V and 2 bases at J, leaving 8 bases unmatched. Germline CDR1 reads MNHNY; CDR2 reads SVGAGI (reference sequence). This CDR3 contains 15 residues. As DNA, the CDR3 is TGTGCCAGCAGTCAGGGGCAGGGGGGTAACACTGAAGCTTTCTTT. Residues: CASSQGQGGNTEAFF.

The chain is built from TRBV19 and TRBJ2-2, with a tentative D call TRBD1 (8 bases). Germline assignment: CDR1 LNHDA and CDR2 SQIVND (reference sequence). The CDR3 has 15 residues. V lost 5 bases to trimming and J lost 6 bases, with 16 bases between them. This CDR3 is CASSGRTGRAGELFF. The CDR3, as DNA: TGTGCCAGTAGTGGCCGGACAGGGAGGGCCGGGGAGCTGTTTTTT.

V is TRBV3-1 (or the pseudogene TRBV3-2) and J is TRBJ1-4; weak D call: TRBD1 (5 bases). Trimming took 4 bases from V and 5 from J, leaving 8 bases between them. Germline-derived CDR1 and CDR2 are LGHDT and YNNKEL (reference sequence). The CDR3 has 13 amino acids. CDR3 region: CASSPRDNEKLFF. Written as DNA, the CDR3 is TGTGCCAGCAGCCCCCGGGACAATGAAAAACTGTTTTTT.

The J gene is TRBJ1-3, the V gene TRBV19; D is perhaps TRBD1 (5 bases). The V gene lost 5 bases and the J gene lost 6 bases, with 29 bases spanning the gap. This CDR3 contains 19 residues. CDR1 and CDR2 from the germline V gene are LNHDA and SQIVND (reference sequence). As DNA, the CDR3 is TGTGCCAGTAGTTGGTTAATGGTGAATCGGCATCGGGACGAAAACACCATATATTTT. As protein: CASSWLMVNRHRDENTIYF.

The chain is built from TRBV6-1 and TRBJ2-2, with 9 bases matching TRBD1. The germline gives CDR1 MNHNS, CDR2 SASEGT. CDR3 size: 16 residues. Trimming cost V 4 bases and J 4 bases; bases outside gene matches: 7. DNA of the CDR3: TGTGCCAGCAGTGTGATACAGGGGGCGTCCACCGGGGAGCTGTTTTTT. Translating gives CASSVIQGASTGELFF.

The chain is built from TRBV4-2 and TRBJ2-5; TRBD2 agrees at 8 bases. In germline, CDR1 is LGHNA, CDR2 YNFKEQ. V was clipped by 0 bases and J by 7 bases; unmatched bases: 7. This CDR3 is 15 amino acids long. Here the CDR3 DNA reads TGTGCCAGCAGCCAAGATTACGGACGGGAGGGGACCCAGTACTTC. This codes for CASSQDYGREGTQYF.

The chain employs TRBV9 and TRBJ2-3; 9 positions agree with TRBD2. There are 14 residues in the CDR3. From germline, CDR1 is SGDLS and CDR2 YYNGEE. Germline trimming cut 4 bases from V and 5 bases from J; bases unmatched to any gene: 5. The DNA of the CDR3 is TGTGCCAGCAGCCAGGGACTAGCTGAAGATACGCAGTATTTT. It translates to CASSQGLAEDTQYF.

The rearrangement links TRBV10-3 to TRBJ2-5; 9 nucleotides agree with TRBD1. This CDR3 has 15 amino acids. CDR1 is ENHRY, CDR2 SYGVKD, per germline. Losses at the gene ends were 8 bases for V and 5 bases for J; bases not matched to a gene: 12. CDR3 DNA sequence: TGTGCCATCCGGACAGGGGAAAGGTTGTCGGAGACCCAGTACTTC. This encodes CAIRTGERLSETQYF.

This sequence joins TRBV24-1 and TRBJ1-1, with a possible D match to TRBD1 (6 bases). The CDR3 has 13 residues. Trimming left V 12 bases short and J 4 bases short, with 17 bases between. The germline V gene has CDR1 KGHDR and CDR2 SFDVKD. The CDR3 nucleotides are TGTGCCCCAGGGCGGGGGGCGGCCACTGAAGCTTTCTTT. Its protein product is CAPGRGAATEAFF.

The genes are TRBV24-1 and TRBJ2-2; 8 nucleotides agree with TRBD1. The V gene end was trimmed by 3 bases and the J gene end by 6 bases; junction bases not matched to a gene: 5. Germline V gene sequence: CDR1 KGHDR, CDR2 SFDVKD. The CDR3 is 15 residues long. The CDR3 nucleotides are TGTGCCACCAGTGATCCACGGACAGGGCCCGGGGAGCTGTTTTTT. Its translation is CATSDPRTGPGELFF.

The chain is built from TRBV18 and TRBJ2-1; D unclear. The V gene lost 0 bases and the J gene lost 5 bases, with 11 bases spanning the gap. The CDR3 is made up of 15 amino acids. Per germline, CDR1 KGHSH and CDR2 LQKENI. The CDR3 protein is CASSPPGHLDNEQFF. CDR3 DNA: TGTGCCAGCTCACCACCAGGTCACCTAGACAATGAGCAGTTCTTC.

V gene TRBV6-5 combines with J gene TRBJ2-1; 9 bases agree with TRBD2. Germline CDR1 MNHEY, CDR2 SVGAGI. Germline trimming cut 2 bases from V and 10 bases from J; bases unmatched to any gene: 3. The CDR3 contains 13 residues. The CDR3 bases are TGTGCCAGCAGTTACCAAACTAGCGGGGAGCAGTTCTTC. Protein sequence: CASSYQTSGEQFF.

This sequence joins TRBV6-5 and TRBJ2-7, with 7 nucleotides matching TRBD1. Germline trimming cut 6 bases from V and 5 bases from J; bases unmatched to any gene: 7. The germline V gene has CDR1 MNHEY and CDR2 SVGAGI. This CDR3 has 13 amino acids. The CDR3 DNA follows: TGTGCCAGCAGGCCGACAGGGATCGACGAGCAGTACTTC. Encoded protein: CASRPTGIDEQYF.

DNA for the CDR3: TGTGCCTGGAGTCCCCCCGACAGGGCGAACACTGAAGCTTTCTTT. Translation: CAWSPPDRANTEAFF. V and J are TRBV30 and TRBJ1-1; 7 positions match TRBD1. The CDR3 is 15 residues long. CDR1 and CDR2 (germline): GTSNPN, SVGIG (reference sequence). The V and J ends lost 2 bases and 1 base, in that order; junction bases with no gene match: 7.

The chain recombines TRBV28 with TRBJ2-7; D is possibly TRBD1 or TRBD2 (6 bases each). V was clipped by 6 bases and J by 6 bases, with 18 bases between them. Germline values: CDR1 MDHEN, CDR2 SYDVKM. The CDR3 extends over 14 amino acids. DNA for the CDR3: TGTGCCAGCAGGGGCCGGGGGCAACTCGGCGAGCAGTACTTC. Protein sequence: CASRGRGQLGEQYF.

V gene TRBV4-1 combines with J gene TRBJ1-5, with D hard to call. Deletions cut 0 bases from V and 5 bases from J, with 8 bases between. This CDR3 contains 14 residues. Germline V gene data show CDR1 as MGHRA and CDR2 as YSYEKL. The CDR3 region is CASSQDLRDQPQHF. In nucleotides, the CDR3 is TGCGCCAGCAGCCAAGATCTTAGGGATCAGCCCCAGCATTTT.